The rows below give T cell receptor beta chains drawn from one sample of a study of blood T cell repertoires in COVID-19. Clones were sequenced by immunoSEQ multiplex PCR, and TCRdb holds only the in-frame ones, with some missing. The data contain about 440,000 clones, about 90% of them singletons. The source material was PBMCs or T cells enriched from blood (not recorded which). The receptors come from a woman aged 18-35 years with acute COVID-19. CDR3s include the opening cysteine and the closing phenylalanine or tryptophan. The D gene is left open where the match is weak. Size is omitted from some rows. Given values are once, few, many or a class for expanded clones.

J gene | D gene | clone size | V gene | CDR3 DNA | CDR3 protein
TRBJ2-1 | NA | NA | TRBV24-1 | TGTGCCACCAGTGATTTGTTAGCGGATGACAATGAGCAGTTCTTC | CATSDLLADDNEQFF
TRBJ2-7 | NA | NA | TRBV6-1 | TGTGCCAGCAGTGAAACTGGGGGCGCCTCCTACGAGCAGTACTTC | CASSETGGASYEQYF
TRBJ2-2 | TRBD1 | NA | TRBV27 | TGTGCCAGCAGTTGGACAGGGACCACCGGGGAGCTGTTTTTT | CASSWTGTTGELFF
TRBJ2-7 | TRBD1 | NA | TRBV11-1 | TGTGCCAGCAGCATAGACAGGGCGTACTACGAGCAGTACTTC | CASSIDRAYYEQYF
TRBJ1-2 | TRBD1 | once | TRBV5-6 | TGTGCCAGCAGCAGGGACAGGGGGGTCGTTGGCTACACCTTC | CASSRDRGVVGYTF
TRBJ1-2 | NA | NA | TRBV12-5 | TGTGCTAGTGGTTTGGGAGAAGGGGGGGTCTATGGCTACACCTTC | CASGLGEGGVYGYTF
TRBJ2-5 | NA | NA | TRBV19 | TGTGCCAGTAGTATAGTCGGAGGGACCGAGACCCAGTACTTC | CASSIVGGTETQYF
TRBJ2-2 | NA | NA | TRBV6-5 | TGTGCCAGCAGTTACCAGGAAACCGGGGAGCTGTTTTTT | CASSYQETGELFF
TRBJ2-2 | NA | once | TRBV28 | TGTGCCAGCAGTTTTCGGGGTATGAACACCGGGGAGCTGTTTTTT | CASSFRGMNTGELFF
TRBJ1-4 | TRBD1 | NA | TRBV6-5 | TGTGCCAGCAGCGCGACAGGGACTTCGGAAAAACTGTTTTTT | CASSATGTSEKLFF
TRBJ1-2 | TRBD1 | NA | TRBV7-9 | TGTGCCAGCACCCCAATCGTTCGGGACAGGGGTTATGGCTACACCTTC | CASTPIVRDRGYGYTF
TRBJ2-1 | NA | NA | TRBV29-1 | TGCAGCGTTGAACAGGGGACAAATGAGCAGTTCTTC | CSVEQGTNEQFF
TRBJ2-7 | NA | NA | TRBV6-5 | TGTGCCAGCAGTTACTCGTCACTAGCCGGGAAGGGGGAGCAGTACTTC | CASSYSSLAGKGEQYF
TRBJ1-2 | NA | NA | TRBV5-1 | TGCGCCAGCGCCGACGGTCACAGAAACTATGGCTACACCTTC | CASADGHRNYGYTF
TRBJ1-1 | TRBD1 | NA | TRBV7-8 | TGTGCCAGCAGCTTCGCGGACAGGGAAGCTTTCTTT | CASSFADREAFF
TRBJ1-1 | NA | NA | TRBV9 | TGTGCCAGCAGCGTAGTCCCGACAGGCTCCTCGTCTGAAGCTTTCTTT | CASSVVPTGSSSEAFF
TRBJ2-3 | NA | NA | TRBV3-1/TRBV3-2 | TGTGCCAGCAGCCAAGAAAGGGAGGATACGCAGTATTTT | CASSQEREDTQYF
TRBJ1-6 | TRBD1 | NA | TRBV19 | TGTGCCAGTAGTGGGACCGGGACAGGGTTTTCACCCCTCCACTTT | CASSGTGTGFSPLHF
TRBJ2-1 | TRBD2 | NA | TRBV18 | TGTGCCAGCTCACCCCCGGGAGGGAGCTCCTACAATGAGCAGTTCTTC | CASSPPGGSSYNEQFF
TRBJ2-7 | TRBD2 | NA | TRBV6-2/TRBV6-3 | TGTGCCAGCAGTAGATCCGGAACTAGCGGCGAGCAGTACTTC | CASSRSGTSGEQYF
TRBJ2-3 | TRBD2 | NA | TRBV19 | TGTGCCAGTAGTATAGTGCCTAGCGGTCGCGCAGATACGCAGTATTTT | CASSIVPSGRADTQYF
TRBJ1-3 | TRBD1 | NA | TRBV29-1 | TGCAGCGTTGAAATTAGAGGACAGGGGGCCGGAAACACCATATATTTT | CSVEIRGQGAGNTIYF
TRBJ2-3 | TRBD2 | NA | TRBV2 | TGTGCCAGCAATAGCGGGAGGGCCGGAGATACGCAGTATTTT | CASNSGRAGDTQYF
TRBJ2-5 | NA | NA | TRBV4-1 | TGCGCCAGCAGCCAAGACATCCAAGAGACCCAGTACTTC | CASSQDIQETQYF
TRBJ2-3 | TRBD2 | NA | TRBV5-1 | TGCGCCAGCAGCTTGGGCGGGAGGGCCGAGAATACGCAGTATTTT | CASSLGGRAENTQYF
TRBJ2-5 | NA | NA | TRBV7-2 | TGTGCCAGCAGCCCCGGAGGGGCTTGGGAGACCCAGTACTTC | CASSPGGAWETQYF
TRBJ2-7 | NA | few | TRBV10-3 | TGTGCCATCAGTGATATCTACGAGCAGTACTTC | CAISDIYEQYF
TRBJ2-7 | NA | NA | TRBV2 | TGTGCCAGCAGTGAGGCGGAGAGCTCCTACGAGCAGTACTTC | CASSEAESSYEQYF
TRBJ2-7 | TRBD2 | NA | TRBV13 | TGTGCCAGCAGCTTTAGCGGGAGCTACGAGCAGTACTTC | CASSFSGSYEQYF
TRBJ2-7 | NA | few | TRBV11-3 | TGTGCCAGCAGCTTAAACAGGGATTACGAGCAGTACTTC | CASSLNRDYEQYF
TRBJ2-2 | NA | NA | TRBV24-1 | TGTGCCACCAGTGATCCTCGTGGAGGGCCCACCGGGGAGCTGTTTTTT | CATSDPRGGPTGELFF
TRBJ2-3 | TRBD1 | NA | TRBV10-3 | TGTGCCATCAGGAGACAGGGTAACACAGATACGCAGTATTTT | CAIRRQGNTDTQYF
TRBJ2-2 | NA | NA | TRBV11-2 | TGTGCCAGCAGCTTAGCGTTTCAGACCGGGGAGCTGTTTTTT | CASSLAFQTGELFF
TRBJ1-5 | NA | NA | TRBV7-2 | TGTGCCAGCAGCCAAGACAGGTTGAATCAGCCCCAGCATTTT | CASSQDRLNQPQHF
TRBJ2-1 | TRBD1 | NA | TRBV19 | TGTGCCAGTAGAGGGACAGATTACAATGAGCAGTTCTTC | CASRGTDYNEQFF
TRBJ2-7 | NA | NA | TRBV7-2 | TGTGCCAGCAGCTTCCAGTGGAGGGAGGAGCAGTACTTC | CASSFQWREEQYF
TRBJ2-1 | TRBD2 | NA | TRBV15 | TGTGCCACCAGCAGAGATGGGACTAGGGACAATGAGCAGTTCTTC | CATSRDGTRDNEQFF
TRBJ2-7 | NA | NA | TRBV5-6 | TGTGCCAGCAGCCCGCCCGGGCTGGGGCATGGCGAGCAGTACTTC | CASSPPGLGHGEQYF
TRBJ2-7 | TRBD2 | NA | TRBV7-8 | TGTGCCAGCAGCCCCCCTTTCTGGGGACTAGACTCCTACGAGCAGTACTTC | CASSPPFWGLDSYEQYF
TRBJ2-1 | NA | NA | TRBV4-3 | TGCGCCAGCAGCCAAGCGGGACAACTGGGAAACAATGAGCAGTTCTTC | CASSQAGQLGNNEQFF
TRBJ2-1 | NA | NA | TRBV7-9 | TGTGCCAGCATCACCCCGACAGAAGTTTTAGACAATGAGCAGTTCTTC | CASITPTEVLDNEQFF
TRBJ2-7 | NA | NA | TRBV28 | TGTGCCAGCAGCCCCCAGGATGTGGTTGGGTACGAGCAGTACTTC | CASSPQDVVGYEQYF
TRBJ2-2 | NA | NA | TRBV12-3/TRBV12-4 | TGTGCCAGCAGTTCCGACACCGGGGAGCTGTTTTTT | CASSSDTGELFF
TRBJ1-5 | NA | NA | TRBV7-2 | TGTGCCAGCAGCTTCCAACAGGGACACCAGCCCCAGCATTTT | CASSFQQGHQPQHF
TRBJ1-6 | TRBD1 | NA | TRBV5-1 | TGCGCCAGCAGCTTGGACGGGGACAGGTCCTATAATTCACCCCTCCACTTT | CASSLDGDRSYNSPLHF
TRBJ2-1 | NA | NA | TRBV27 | TGTGCCAGCACCTGGACGGGAACCTACAATGAGCAGTTCTTC | CASTWTGTYNEQFF
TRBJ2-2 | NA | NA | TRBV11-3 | TGTGCCAGCAGCTTAGGTTTAGGGGAGCTGTTTTTT | CASSLGLGELFF
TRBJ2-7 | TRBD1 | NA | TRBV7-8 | TGTGCCAGCAGCTCCGTCCCCCTCCGGGACAGGGGGTACGAGCAGTACTTC | CASSSVPLRDRGYEQYF
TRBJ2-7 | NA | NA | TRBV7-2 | TGTGCCAGCAGCTTAATGGGGCGGGGTGGATACGAGCAGTACTTC | CASSLMGRGGYEQYF
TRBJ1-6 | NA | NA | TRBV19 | TGTGCCAGTACAGACAGAGATAATTCACCCCTCCACTTT | CASTDRDNSPLHF
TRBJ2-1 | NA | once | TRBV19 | TGTGCCAGTTCAAGCGGGCCTGGGGATGAGCAGTTCTTC | CASSSGPGDEQFF
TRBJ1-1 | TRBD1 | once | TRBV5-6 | TGTGCCAGCAGCACCGCTAGACAGGGTAACACTGAAGCTTTCTTT | CASSTARQGNTEAFF
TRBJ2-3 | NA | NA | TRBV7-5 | TGTGTCAGAAGCCAGTCACTTGGACGGGAGAATGGAGATACGCAGTATTTT | CVRSQSLGRENGDTQYF
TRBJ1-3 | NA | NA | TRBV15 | TGTGCCACCAGCGGCCCGGGGGGTACCTACTCTGGAAACACCATATATTTT | CATSGPGGTYSGNTIYF
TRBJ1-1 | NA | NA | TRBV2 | TGTGCCAGCAGTGATAGAGGGGGCACTGAAGCTTTCTTT | CASSDRGGTEAFF
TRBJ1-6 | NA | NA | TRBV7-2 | TGTGCCAGCAGCTCCGGGGGGGTGTCCAGGGCGGGTAATTCACCCCTCCACTTT | CASSSGGVSRAGNSPLHF
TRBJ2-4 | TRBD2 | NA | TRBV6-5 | TGTGCCAGCAGTTACTGGCGGGGGACCAAAAACATTCAGTACTTC | CASSYWRGTKNIQYF
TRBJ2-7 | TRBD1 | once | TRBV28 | TGTGCCAGCAGTTTACGAACAGGGGGCGTCTACGAGCAGTACTTC | CASSLRTGGVYEQYF
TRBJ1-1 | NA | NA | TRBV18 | TGTGCCAGCTCACCGGCCTTTACGAACACTGAAGCTTTCTTT | CASSPAFTNTEAFF